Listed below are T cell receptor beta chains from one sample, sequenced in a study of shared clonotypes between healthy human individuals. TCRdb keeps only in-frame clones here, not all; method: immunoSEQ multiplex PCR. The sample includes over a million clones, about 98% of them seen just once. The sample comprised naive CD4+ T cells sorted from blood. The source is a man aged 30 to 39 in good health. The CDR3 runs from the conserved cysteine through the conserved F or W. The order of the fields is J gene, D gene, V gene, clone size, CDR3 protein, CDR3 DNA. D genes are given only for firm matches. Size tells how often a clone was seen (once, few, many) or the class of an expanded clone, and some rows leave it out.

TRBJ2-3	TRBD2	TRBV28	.	CASSPLKTTSGTDTQYF	TGTGCCAGCAGCCCTCTTAAAACGACTAGCGGAACAGATACGCAGTATTTT
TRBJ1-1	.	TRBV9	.	CASSGQQGENTEAFF	TGTGCCAGCAGCGGGCAACAGGGCGAGAACACTGAAGCTTTCTTT
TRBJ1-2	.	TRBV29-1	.	CSVEGFGTNYGYTF	TGCAGCGTTGAGGGTTTTGGGACCAACTATGGCTACACCTTC
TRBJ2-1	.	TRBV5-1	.	CASSPLGQSSYNEQFF	TGCGCCAGCAGCCCCCTCGGACAGAGCTCCTACAATGAGCAGTTCTTC
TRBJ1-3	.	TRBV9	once	CASSVLGGRRSGNTIYF	TGTGCCAGCAGCGTATTGGGAGGCCGCCGCTCTGGAAACACCATATATTTT
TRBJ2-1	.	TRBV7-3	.	CASSPSHYNEQFF	TGTGCCAGCAGCCCTTCCCACTACAATGAGCAGTTCTTC
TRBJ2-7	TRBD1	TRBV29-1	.	CSSRDSQYEQYF	TGCAGCAGCCGGGACAGCCAATACGAGCAGTACTTC
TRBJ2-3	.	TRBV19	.	CATRRRSDTDTQYF	TGTGCCACTCGACGGAGGTCAGACACAGATACGCAGTATTTT
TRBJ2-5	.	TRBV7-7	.	CASSSQVQETQYF	TGTGCTAGCAGCTCCCAGGTCCAAGAGACCCAGTACTTC
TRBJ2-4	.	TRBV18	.	CASSPNPQDVQYF	TGTGCCAGCTCACCAAATCCTCAGGACGTCCAGTACTTC
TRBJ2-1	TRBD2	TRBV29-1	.	CSVAEGTSGSDEQFF	TGCAGCGTTGCTGAGGGGACTAGCGGGAGCGATGAGCAGTTCTTC
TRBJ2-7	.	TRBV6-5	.	CASTPSWGISYEQYF	TGTGCCAGCACCCCTTCGTGGGGGATCTCCTACGAGCAGTACTTC
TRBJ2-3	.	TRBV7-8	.	CASSLVLASTDTQYF	TGTGCCAGCAGCTTAGTCCTAGCTAGCACAGATACGCAGTATTTT
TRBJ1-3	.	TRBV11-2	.	CASSPFGSLGNTIYF	TGTGCCAGCAGCCCCTTCGGATCTTTAGGAAACACCATATATTTT
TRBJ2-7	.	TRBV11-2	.	CASSLDANYEQYF	TGTGCCAGCAGCTTAGATGCAAACTATGAGCAGTACTTC
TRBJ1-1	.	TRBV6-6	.	CASSYLSGRGTEAFF	TGTGCCAGCAGTTACTTATCGGGCCGCGGGACAGAAGCTTTCTTT
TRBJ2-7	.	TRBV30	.	CAWHRDEGSQYF	TGTGCCTGGCACCGGGACGAAGGGAGTCAGTACTTC
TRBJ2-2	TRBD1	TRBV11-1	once	CASSSTGVSGELFF	TGTGCCAGCAGCTCCACAGGGGTCAGCGGGGAGCTGTTTTTT
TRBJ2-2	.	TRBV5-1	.	CASSQGGDGELFF	TGCGCCAGCAGCCAAGGGGGTGACGGGGAGCTGTTTTTT
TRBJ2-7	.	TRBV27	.	CASSLSLIEGYEQYF	TGTGCCAGCAGTTTATCCCTGATCGAAGGCTACGAGCAGTACTTC
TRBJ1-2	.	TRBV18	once	CASSPKFSNYGYTF	TGTGCCAGCTCACCCAAATTTAGTAACTATGGCTACACCTTC
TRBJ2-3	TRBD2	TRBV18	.	CASSQRTSGETDTQYF	TGTGCCAGCTCCCAAAGGACTAGCGGAGAAACAGATACGCAGTATTTT
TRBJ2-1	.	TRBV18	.	CASSPAKRGYNEQFF	TGTGCCAGCTCACCGGCCAAGCGAGGCTACAATGAGCAGTTCTTC
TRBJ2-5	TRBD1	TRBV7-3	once	CASSQWDRETQYF	TGTGCCAGCAGCCAGTGGGACAGAGAGACCCAGTACTTC
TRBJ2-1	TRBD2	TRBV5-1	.	CASSLGLAGAINEQFF	TGCGCCAGCAGCTTGGGACTAGCGGGAGCCATCAATGAGCAGTTCTTC
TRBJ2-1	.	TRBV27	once	CASSYRGGSIEQFF	TGTGCCAGCAGTTACAGGGGGGGTTCGATAGAGCAGTTCTTC
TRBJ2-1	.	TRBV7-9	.	CASSTGLPRSSYNEQFF	TGTGCCAGCAGCACCGGACTGCCCAGGAGCTCCTACAATGAGCAGTTCTTC
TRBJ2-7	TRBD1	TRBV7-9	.	CASSLGDRSSYEQYF	TGTGCCAGCAGCTTAGGGGACAGGTCCTCCTACGAGCAGTACTTC
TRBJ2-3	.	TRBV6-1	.	CASRRSNTDTQYF	TGTGCCAGCAGGCGGTCAAACACAGATACGCAGTATTTT
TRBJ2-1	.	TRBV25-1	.	CASSDISGAYNEQFF	TGTGCCAGCAGTGATATCAGCGGAGCCTACAATGAGCAGTTCTTC
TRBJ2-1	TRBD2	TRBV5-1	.	CASSLAGGWQFF	TGCGCCAGCAGCTTGGCCGGGGGGTGGCAGTTCTTC
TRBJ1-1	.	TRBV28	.	CASSFVSMVEAFF	TGTGCCAGCAGTTTCGTGAGTATGGTTGAAGCTTTCTTT
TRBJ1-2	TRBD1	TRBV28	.	CASSFATGKFRGYTF	TGTGCCAGCAGTTTTGCGACAGGGAAATTTCGTGGCTACACCTTC
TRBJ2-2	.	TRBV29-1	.	CTVGGVGTGELFF	TGCACCGTAGGGGGAGTTGGCACCGGGGAGCTGTTTTTT
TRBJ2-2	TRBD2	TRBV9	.	CASSVGLAGGTGELFF	TGTGCCAGCAGCGTAGGTCTAGCGGGAGGCACCGGGGAGCTGTTTTTT